The 4 T cell receptor beta chains presented below share a single source sample, sequenced in a study of OX40 agonist ivuxolimab in advanced cancers. Libraries were prepared by immunoSEQ multiplex PCR; TCRdb keeps only in-frame clonotypes and omits some of them. The sample has about 49,000 clones; under 90% are singletons. Material: CD4+ or CD8+ T cells sorted from blood, obtained in a trial of the OX40 agonist ivuxolimab. The receptor set was obtained from an adult with an advanced solid tumor such as melanoma, head and neck, liver or kidney cancer.

This clone was seen only once. The V and J genes are TRBV5-6 and TRBJ2-3, with D unresolved. The CDR3 sequence is 11 residues long. The ends were cut back, 0 bases at V and 11 bases at J, with 7 bases in the middle. Germline V gene sequence: CDR1 SGHDT, CDR2 YYEEEE. The CDR3 DNA reads as TGTGCCAGCAGCTTGGCCTCGGGGCAGTATTTT. It codes for CASSLASGQYF.

The gene calls are TRBV29-1 and TRBJ1-2; TRBD1 matches at 8 bases. The germline V gene encodes CDR1 SQVTM and CDR2 ANQGSEA. Unmatched junction bases numbered 6, after V lost 3 bases and J lost 6 bases. This CDR3 spans 13 amino acids. The CDR3 bases are TGCAGCGTTGATGGCAGGGGGCGGGATGGCTACACCTTC. Its protein product is CSVDGRGRDGYTF.

V usage is TRBV7-2 and J usage is TRBJ2-5; possibly TRBD2 for D (5 bases). Germline lookup yields CDR1 SGHTA and CDR2 FQGNSA. Trimming removed 3 bases at V and 2 bases at J, with 10 bases between. The CDR3 contains 14 residues. CDR3 in DNA: TGTGCCAGCAGCTTGGAAGCGGAGCAAGAGACCCAGTACTTC. Translated, it gives CASSLEAEQETQYF. Full variable domain (rest looked up from reference TRBV7-2 and TRBJ2-5): GAGVSQSPSNKVTEKGKDVELRCDPISGHTALYWYRQSLGQGLEFLIYFQGNSAPDKSGLPSDRFSAERTGGSVSTLTIQRTQQEDSAVYLCASSLEAEQETQYFGPGTRLLVL.

This clone is a singleton in its sample. This chain joins TRBV6-1 and TRBJ1-5; maybe TRBD1 (6 bases). CDR3 length equals 13 residues. Germline values: CDR1 MNHNS, CDR2 SASEGT. Trimming shortened V by 4 bases and J by 7 bases, and 11 bases separated the two germline ends. CDR3: CASSVQGRQPQHF. The CDR3 DNA sequence: TGTGCCAGCAGTGTACAGGGCAGGCAGCCCCAGCATTTT.